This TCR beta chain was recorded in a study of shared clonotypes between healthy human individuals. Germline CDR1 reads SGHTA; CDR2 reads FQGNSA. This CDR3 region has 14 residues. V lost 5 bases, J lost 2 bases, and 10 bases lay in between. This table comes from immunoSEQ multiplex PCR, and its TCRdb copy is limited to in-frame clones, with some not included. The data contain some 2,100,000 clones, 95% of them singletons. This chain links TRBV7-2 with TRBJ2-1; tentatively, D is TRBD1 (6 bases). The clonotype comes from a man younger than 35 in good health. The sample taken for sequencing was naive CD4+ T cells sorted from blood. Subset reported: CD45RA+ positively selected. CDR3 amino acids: CASSPRGTYNEQFF. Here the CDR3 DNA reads TGTGCCAGCAGCCCGAGGGGGACCTACAATGAGCAGTTCTTC.